The source of this T cell receptor beta chain is a study of cytomegalovirus exposure and HLA in healthy donors. Background on the study: Later, an analysis reported that the approximately 120 validation repertoires had used the same platform as the approximately 690 first-cohort repertoires.

CDR1 is MNHEY, CDR2 SVGAGI, per germline. The CDR3 sequence is 14 residues long. With 5 bases removed from V and 1 base from J, the gap between germline ends came to 11 bases. Using immunoSEQ multiplex PCR, the repertoire was profiled, and TCRdb retains in-frame clones only, with some absent. The sample holds 200,000 to 300,000 clones, just under 90% seen once. This clone was seen a single time. What it binds is not known. The study's findings and limits: A list of more than 150 TCR beta chains associated with cytomegalovirus was given. Later, an analysis found that TCR clusters from the first cohort tended to co-occur in the 90 to 150 validation repertoires.

The source material was PBMCs. The V call is TRBV6-5, the J call TRBJ1-1, with D perhaps matching TRBD1 (6 bases). This receptor was identified in a man aged 18 to 30 in good health and CMV-seronegative. The CDR3 is CASSPDRWNTEAFF. CDR3 DNA sequence: TGTGCCAGCAGTCCGGACAGATGGAACACTGAAGCTTTCTTT.